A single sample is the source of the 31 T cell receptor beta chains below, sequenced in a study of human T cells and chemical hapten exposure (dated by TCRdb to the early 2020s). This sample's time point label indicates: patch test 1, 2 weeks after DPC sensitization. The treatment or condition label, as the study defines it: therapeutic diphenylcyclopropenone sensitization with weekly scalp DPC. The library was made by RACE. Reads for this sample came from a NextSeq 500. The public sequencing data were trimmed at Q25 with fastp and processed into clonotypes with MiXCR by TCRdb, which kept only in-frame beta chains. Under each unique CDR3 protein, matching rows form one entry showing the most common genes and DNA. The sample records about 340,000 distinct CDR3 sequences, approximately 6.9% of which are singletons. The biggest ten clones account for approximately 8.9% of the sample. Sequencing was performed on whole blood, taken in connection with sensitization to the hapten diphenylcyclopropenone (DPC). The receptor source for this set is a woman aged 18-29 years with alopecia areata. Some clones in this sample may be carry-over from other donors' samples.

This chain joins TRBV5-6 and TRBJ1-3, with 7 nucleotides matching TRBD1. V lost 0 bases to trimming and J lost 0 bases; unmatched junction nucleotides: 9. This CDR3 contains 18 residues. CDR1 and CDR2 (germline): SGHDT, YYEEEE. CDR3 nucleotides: TGTGCCAGCAGCTTGGATAGACAGGGATCCTACTCTGGAAACACCATATATTTT. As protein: CASSLDRQGSYSGNTIYF. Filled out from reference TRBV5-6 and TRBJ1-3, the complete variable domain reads DAGVTQSPTHLIKTRGQQVTLRCSPKSGHDTVSWYQQALGQGPQFIFQYYEEEERQRGNFPDRFSGHQFPNYSSELNVNALLLGDSALYLCASSLDRQGSYSGNTIYFGEGSWLTVV.

CDR3 DNA: TGTGCCAGCAGGGAGGTCAGGGACACTGAAGCTTTCTTT. Its translation is CASREVRDTEAFF. The V gene is TRBV12-3 or TRBV12-4, the J gene TRBJ1-1; D might be TRBD1 (5 bases). Between the trimmed V and J ends, which lost 6 bases and 3 bases, there was a span of 11 bases. The CDR3 runs 13 residues.

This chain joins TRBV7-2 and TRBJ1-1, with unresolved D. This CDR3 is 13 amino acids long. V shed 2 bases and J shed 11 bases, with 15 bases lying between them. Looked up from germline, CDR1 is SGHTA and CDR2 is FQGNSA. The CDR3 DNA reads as TGTGCCAGCAGCTTACCGCCAGGCTTTTCGGCTTTCTTT. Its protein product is CASSLPPGFSAFF.

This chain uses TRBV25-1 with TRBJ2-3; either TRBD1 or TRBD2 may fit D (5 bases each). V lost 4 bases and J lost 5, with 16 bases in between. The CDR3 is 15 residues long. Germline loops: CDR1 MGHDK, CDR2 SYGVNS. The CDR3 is CASSGIGGRLDTQYF. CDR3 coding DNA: TGTGCCAGCAGTGGGATTGGGGGAAGGCTAGATACGCAGTATTTT. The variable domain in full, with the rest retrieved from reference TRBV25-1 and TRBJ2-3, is EADIYQTPRYLVIGTGKKITLECSQTMGHDKMYWYQQDPGMELHLIHYSYGVNSTEKGDLSSESTVSRIRTEHFPLTLESARPSHTSQYLCASSGIGGRLDTQYFGPGTRLTVL.

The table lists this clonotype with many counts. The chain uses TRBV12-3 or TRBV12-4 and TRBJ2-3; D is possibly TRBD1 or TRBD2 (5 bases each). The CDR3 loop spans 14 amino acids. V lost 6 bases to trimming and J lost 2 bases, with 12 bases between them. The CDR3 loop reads CASRGPGITDTQYF. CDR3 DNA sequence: TGTGCCAGCAGGGGGCCCGGGATCACAGATACGCAGTATTTT.

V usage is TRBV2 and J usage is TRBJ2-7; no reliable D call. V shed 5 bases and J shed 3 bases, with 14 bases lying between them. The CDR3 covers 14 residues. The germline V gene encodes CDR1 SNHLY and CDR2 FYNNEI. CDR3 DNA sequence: TGTGCCAGCAGTTACCCCCAGGTGAGCTACGAGCAGTACTTC. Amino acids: CASSYPQVSYEQYF.

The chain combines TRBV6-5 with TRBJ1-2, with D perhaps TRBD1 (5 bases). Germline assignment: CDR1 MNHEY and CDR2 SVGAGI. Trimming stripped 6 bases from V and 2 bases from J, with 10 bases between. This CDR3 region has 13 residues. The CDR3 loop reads CASRRQFNYGYTF. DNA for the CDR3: TGTGCCAGCAGACGACAGTTCAACTATGGCTACACCTTC.

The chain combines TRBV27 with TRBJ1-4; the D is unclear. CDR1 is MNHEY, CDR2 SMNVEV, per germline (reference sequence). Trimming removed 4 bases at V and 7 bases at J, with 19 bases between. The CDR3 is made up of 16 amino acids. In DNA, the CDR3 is TGTGCCAGCAGTTCACCGACACTGGGGTTGACTGAAAAACTGTTTTTT. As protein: CASSSPTLGLTEKLFF.

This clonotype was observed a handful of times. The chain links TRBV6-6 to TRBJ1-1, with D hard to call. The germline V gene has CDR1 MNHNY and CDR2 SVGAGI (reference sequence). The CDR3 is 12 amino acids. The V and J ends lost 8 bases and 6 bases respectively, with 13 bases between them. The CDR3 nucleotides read TGTGCCAGCCACACGAGATCGGCTGAAGCTTTCTTT. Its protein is CASHTRSAEAFF.

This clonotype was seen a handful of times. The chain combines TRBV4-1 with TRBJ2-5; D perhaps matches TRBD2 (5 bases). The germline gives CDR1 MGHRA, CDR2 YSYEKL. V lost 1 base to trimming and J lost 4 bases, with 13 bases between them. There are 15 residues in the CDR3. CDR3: CASSQGDLEGETQYF. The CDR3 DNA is TGCGCCAGCAGCCAAGGAGACTTAGAGGGAGAGACCCAGTACTTC.

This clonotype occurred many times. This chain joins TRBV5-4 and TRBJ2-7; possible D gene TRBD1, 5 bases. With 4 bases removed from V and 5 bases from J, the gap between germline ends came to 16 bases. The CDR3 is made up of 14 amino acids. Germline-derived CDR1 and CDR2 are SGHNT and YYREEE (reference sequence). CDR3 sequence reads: CASSSSRDLHEQYF. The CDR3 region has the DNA TGTGCCAGCAGCAGCAGCAGGGATCTCCACGAGCAGTACTTC.

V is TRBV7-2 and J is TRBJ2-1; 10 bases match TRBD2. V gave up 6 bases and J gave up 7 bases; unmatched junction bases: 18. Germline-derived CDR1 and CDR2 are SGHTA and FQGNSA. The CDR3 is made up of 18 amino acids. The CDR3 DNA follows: TGTGCCAGCAGACCCCTTGATAGGGCCAGCGGGGGGGCGAATGAGCAGTTCTTC. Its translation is CASRPLDRASGGANEQFF.

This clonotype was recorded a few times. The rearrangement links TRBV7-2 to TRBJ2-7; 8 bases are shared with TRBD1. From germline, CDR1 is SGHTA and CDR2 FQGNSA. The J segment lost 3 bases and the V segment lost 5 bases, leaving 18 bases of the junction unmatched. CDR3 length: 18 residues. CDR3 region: CASSLYGTGPQVVYEQYF. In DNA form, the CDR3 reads TGTGCCAGCAGCCTATATGGGACAGGCCCGCAGGTAGTCTACGAGCAGTACTTC.

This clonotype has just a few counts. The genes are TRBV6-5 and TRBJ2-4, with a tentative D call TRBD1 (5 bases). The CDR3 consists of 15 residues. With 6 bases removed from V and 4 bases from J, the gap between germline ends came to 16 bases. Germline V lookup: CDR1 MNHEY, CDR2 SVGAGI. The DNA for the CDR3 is TGTGCCAGCAGCCGCCCCGGACAAGGAAAAAACATTCAGTACTTC. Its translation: CASSRPGQGKNIQYF.

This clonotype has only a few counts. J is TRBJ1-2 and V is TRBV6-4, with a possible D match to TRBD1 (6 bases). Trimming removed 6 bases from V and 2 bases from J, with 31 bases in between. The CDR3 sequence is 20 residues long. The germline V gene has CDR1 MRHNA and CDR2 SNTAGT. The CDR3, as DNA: TGTGCCAGCAGCCCCCAAGGCCGGGGGCGACTGACACCCACCAACTATGGCTACACCTTC. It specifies CASSPQGRGRLTPTNYGYTF.

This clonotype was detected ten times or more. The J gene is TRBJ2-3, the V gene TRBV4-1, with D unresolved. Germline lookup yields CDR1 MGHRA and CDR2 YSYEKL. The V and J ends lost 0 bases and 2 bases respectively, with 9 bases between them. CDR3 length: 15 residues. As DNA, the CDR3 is TGCGCCAGCAGCCAAGAACCTAAAGTCACAGATACGCAGTATTTT. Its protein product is CASSQEPKVTDTQYF.

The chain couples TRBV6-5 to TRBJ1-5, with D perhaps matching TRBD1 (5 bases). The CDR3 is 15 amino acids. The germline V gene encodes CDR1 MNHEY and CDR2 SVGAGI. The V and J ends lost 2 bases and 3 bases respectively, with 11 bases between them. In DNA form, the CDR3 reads TGTGCCAGCAGTTACGATAGGGGAACCAATCAGCCCCAGCATTTT. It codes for CASSYDRGTNQPQHF.

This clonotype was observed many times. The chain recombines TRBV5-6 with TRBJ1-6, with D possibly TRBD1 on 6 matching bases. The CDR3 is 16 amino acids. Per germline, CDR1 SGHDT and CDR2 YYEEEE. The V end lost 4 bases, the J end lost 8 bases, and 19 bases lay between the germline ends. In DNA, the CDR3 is TGTGCCAGCAGCCATGGGGCAGGGGCATGGGATTCACCCCTCCACTTT. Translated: CASSHGAGAWDSPLHF.

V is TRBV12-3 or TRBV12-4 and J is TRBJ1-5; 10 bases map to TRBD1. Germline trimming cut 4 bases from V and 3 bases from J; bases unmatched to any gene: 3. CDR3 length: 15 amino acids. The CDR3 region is CASSSDRGTNQPQHF. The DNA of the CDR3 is TGTGCCAGCAGTTCGGACAGGGGGACCAATCAGCCCCAGCATTTT.

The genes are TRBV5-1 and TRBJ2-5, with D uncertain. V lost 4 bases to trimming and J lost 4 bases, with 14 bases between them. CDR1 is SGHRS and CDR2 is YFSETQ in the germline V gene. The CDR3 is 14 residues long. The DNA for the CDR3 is TGCGCCAGCAGCGTACCGGCTCGACGAGAGACCCAGTACTTC. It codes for CASSVPARRETQYF.

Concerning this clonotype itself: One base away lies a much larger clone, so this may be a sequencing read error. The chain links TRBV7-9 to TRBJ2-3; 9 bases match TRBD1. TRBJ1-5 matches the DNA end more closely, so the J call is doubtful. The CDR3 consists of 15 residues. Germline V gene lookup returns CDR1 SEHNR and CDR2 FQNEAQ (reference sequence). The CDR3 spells CASSSGDRTGDTQHF. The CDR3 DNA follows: TGTGCCAGCAGCTCAGGCGATAGGACAGGGGATACGCAGCATTTT.

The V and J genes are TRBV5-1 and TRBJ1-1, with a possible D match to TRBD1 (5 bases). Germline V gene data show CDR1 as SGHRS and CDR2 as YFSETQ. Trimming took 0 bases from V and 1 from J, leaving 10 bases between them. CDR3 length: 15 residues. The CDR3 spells CASSLAAGQNTEAFF. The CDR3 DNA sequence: TGCGCCAGCAGCTTGGCAGCAGGGCAGAACACTGAAGCTTTCTTT. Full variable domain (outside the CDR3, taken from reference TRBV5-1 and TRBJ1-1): KAGVTQTPRYLIKTRGQQVTLSCSPISGHRSVSWYQQTPGQGLQFLFEYFSETQRNKGNFPGRFSGRQFSNSRSEMNVSTLELGDSALYLCASSLAAGQNTEAFFGQGTRLTVV.

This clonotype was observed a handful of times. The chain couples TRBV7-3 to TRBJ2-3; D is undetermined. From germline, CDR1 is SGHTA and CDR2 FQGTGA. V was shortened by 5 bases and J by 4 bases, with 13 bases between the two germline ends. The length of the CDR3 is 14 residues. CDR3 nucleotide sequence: TGTGCCAGCAGCCGCGGCTCGGCCTCAGATACGCAGTATTTT. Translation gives CASSRGSASDTQYF.

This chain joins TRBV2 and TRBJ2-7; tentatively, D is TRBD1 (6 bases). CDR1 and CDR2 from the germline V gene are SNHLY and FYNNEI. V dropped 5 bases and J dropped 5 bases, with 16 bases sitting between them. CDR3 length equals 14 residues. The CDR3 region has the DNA TGTGCCAGCAGTTCTACAGGGAGAGGGAACGAGCAGTACTTC. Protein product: CASSSTGRGNEQYF.

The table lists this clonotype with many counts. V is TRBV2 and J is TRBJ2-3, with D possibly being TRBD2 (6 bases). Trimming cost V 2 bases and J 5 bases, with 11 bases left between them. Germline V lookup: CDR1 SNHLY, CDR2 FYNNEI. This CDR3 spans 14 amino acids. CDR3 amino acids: CASSELVGGDTQYF. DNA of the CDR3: TGTGCCAGCAGTGAATTGGTGGGGGGAGATACGCAGTATTTT.

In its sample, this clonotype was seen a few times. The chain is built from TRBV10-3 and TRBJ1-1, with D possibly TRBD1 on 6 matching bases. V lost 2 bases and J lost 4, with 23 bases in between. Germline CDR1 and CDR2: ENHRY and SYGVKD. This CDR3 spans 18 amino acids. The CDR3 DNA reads TGTGCCATCAGTGAGCTCCGTGGGGGAAGCCGAGGGGGCACTGAAGCTTTCTTT. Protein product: CAISELRGGSRGGTEAFF.

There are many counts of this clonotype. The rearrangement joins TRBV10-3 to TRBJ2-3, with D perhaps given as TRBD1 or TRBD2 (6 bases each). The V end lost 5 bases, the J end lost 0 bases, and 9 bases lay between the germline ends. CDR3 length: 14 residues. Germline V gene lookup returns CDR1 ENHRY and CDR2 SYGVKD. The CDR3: CAISQGTSTDTQYF. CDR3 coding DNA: TGTGCCATCAGTCAGGGGACTAGCACAGATACGCAGTATTTT.

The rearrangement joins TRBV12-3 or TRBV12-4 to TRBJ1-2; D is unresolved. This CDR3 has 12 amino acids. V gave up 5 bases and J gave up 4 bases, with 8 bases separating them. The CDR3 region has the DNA TGTGCCAGCAGTCGCCGGACCTATGGCTACACCTTC. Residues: CASSRRTYGYTF.

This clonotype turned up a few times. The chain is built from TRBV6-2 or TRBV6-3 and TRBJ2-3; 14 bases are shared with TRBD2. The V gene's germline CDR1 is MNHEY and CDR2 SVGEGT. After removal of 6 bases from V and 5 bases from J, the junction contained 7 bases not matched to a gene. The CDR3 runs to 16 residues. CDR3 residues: CASRRGTSGRGDTQYF. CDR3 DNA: TGTGCCAGCAGGAGGGGGACTAGCGGGAGAGGAGATACGCAGTATTTT.

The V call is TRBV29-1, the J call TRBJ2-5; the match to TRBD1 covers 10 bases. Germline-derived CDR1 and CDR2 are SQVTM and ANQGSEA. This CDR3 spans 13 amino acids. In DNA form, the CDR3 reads TGCGCTGTCCGGGACAGGGGCCTGAAGACCCAGTACTTC. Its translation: CAVRDRGLKTQYF.

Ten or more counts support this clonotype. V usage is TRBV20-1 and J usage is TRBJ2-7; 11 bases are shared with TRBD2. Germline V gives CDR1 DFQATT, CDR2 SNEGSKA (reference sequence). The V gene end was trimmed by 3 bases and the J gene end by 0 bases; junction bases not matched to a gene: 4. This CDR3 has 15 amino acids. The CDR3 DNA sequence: TGCAGTGCTAGGTCTAGCGGGGGGCTCTCCTACGAGCAGTACTTC. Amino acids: CSARSSGGLSYEQYF.